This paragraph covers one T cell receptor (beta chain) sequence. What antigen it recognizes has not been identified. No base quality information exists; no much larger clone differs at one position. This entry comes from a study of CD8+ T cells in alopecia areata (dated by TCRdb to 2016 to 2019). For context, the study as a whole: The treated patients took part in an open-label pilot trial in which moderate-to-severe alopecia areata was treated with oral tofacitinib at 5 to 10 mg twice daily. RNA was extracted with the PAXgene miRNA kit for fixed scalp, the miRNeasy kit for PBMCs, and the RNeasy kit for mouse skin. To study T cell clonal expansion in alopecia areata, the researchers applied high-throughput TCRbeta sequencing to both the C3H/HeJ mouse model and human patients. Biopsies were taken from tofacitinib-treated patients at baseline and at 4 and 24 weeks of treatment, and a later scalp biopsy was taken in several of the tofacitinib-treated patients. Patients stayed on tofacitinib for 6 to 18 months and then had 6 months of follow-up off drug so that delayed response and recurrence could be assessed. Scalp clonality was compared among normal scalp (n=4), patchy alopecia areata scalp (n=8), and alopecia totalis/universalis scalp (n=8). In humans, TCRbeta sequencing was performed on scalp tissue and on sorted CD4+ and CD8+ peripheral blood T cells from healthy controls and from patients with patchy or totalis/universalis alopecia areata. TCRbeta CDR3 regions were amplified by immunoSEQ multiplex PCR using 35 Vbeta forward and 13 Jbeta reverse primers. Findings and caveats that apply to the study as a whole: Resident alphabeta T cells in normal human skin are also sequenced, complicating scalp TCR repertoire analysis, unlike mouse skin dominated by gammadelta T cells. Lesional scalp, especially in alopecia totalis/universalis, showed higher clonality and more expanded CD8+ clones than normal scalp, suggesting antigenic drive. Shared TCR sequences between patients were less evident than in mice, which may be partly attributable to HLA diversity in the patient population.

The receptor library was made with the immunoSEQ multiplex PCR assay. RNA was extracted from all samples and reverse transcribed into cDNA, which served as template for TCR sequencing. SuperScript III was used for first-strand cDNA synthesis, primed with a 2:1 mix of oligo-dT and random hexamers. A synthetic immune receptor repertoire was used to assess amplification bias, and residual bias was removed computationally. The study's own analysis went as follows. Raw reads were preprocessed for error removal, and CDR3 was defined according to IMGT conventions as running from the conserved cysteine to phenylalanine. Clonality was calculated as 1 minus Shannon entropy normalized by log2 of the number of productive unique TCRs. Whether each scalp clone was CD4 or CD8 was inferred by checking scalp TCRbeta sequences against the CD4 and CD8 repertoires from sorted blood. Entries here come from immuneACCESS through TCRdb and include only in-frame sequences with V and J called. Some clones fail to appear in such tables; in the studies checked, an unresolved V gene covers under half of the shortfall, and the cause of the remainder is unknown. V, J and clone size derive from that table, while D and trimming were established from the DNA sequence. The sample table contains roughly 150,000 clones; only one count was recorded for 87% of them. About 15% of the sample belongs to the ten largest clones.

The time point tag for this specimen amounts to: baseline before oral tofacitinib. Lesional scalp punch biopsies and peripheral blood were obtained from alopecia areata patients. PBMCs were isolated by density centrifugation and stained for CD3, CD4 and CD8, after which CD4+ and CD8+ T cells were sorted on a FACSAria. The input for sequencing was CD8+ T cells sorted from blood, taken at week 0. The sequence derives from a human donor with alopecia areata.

The CDR3 has the sequence CASSLSAPRLTQYF. The DNA reads as follows: TGTGCCAGCAGTTTAAGTGCACCTCGCCTGACCCAGTACTTC. The receptor chain draws on TRBV27 and TRBJ2-5; the D gene identity is not certain. CDR1 and CDR2 are drawn from the germline V gene (reference sequence): MNHEY, SMNVEV. V was cut back by 2 bases and J by 7 bases, leaving a gap of 14 bases between them. From the cysteine through the phenylalanine, the CDR3 covers 14 amino acids. The CDR3 DNA has 42 bases and is translated from base 1.